A selection of T cell receptor beta chains follows, all from one sample in a study of blood T cell repertoires in COVID-19. The data were produced by immunoSEQ multiplex PCR, yet TCRdb's version contains in-frame clones alone and is incomplete. The table has 430,000 or so clones, over 75% seen once; the top ten hold less than 2%. The source material was PBMCs or T cells enriched from blood (not recorded which). The receptor set was obtained from a woman in her forties who had recovered from COVID-19. CDR3s include the opening cysteine and the closing phenylalanine or tryptophan.

V gene	CDR3 protein
TRBV7-9	CASSLGTGALNTEAFF
TRBV4-3	CASSQVRGTIYEQYF
TRBV5-6	CASTPGPRDGYTF
TRBV29-1	CSVKAFGGTEAFF
TRBV7-9	CASSSGLFSGRGRNEQFF
TRBV7-8	CASSPSGSWTNEKLFF
TRBV29-1	CSVPGTEAFF
TRBV10-3	CANGERDRNEQFF
TRBV11-3	CASSFRETQYF
TRBV19	CASRINRRTSGDNEQFF
TRBV30	CAWSGQGVGSPLHF
TRBV6-1	CASSVPGTSGRQPYEQYF
TRBV6-1	CASSEAWTRSNQPQHF
TRBV27	CASSFGTSGGTGELFF
TRBV29-1	CSVPRGQGYEQYF
TRBV20-1	CSAAKGNEQYF
TRBV6-5	CASSQGGRGNQPQHF